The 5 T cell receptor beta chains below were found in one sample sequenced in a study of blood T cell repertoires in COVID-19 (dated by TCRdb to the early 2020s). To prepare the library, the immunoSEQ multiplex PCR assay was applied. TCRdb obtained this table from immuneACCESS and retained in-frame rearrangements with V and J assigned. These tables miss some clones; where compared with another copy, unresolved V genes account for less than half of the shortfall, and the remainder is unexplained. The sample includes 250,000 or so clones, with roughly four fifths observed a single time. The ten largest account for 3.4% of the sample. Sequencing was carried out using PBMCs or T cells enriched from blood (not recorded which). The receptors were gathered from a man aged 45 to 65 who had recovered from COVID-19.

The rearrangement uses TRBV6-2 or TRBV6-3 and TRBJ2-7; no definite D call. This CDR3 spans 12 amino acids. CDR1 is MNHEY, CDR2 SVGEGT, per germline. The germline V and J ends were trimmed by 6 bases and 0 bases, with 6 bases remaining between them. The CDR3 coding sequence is TGTGCCAGCAGCCGGAGCTCCTACGAGCAGTACTTC. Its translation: CASSRSSYEQYF.

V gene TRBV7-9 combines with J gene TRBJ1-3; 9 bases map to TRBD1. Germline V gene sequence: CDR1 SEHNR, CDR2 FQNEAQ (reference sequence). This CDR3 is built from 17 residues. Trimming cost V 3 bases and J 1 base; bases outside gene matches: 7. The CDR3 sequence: CASSLGMGQGSGNTIYF. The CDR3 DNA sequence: TGTGCCAGCAGCTTGGGGATGGGACAGGGATCTGGAAACACCATATATTTT. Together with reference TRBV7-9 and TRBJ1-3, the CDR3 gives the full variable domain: DTGVSQNPRHKITKRGQNVTFRCDPISEHNRLYWYRQTLGQGPEFLTYFQNEAQLEKSRLLSDRFSAERPKGSFSTLEIQRTEQGDSAMYLCASSLGMGQGSGNTIYFGEGSWLTVV.

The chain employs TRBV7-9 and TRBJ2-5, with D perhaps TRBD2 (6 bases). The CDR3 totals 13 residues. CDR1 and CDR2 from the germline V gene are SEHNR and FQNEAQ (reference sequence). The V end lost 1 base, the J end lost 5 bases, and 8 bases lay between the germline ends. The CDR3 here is CASSLGDWETQYF. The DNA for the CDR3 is TGTGCCAGCAGCTTAGGGGACTGGGAGACCCAGTACTTC.

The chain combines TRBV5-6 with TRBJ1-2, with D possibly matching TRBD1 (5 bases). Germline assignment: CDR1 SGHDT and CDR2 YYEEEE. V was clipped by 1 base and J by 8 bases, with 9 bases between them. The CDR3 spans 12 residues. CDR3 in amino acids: CASSLMGLGYTF. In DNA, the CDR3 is TGTGCCAGCAGCTTGATGGGGCTGGGCTACACCTTC.

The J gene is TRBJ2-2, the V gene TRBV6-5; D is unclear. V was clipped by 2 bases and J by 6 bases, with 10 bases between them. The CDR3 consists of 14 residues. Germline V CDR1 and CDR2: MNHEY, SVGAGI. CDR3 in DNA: TGTGCCAGCAGTTACGGCGGAGCCCCCGGGGAGCTGTTTTTT. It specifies CASSYGGAPGELFF.